The clone carrying this T cell receptor beta chain was detected many times. Time point of the sample: after trial treatment. Treatment reported: LDRT plus nivolumab, ipilimumab, low-dose cyclophosphamide and aspirin (RACIN trial). This sample was taken from a study of low-dose radiotherapy and immunotherapy resistance in tumors. About the research overall: For Cohort 1, fractions of 0.5 Gy were given every 2 weeks, reaching 6.5 Gy overall. From cycle 1 day 1, patients took oral aspirin 300 mg every day for four cycles.

This CDR3 has 13 amino acids. The germline CDR1 and CDR2 sequences are SQVTM and ANQGSEA. V was trimmed by 6 bases and J by 0 bases, leaving 10 bases between them. cDNA synthesis used a TRAV/TRBV-specific primer set for both chains. It was with a constant-region primer and a V-primer adapter that TCRs were amplified over approximately 18 PCR cycles. Amplifying the isolated mRNA was done by in vitro transcription. MiXCR, run by TCRdb on the reads, gives a single entry per CDR3 protein. This table holds about 84,000 distinct CDR3 sequences, 15% to 20% found once. This TCR came from a male donor with prostate cancer. This chain joins TRBV29-1 and TRBJ2-3, with D possibly being TRBD2 (6 bases). This specimen consisted of PBMCs, obtained after low-dose radiotherapy plus immunotherapy. The CDR3 loop reads CSVSGPSTDTQYF. CDR3 DNA sequence: TGCAGCGTAAGCGGGCCTAGCACAGATACGCAGTATTTT.